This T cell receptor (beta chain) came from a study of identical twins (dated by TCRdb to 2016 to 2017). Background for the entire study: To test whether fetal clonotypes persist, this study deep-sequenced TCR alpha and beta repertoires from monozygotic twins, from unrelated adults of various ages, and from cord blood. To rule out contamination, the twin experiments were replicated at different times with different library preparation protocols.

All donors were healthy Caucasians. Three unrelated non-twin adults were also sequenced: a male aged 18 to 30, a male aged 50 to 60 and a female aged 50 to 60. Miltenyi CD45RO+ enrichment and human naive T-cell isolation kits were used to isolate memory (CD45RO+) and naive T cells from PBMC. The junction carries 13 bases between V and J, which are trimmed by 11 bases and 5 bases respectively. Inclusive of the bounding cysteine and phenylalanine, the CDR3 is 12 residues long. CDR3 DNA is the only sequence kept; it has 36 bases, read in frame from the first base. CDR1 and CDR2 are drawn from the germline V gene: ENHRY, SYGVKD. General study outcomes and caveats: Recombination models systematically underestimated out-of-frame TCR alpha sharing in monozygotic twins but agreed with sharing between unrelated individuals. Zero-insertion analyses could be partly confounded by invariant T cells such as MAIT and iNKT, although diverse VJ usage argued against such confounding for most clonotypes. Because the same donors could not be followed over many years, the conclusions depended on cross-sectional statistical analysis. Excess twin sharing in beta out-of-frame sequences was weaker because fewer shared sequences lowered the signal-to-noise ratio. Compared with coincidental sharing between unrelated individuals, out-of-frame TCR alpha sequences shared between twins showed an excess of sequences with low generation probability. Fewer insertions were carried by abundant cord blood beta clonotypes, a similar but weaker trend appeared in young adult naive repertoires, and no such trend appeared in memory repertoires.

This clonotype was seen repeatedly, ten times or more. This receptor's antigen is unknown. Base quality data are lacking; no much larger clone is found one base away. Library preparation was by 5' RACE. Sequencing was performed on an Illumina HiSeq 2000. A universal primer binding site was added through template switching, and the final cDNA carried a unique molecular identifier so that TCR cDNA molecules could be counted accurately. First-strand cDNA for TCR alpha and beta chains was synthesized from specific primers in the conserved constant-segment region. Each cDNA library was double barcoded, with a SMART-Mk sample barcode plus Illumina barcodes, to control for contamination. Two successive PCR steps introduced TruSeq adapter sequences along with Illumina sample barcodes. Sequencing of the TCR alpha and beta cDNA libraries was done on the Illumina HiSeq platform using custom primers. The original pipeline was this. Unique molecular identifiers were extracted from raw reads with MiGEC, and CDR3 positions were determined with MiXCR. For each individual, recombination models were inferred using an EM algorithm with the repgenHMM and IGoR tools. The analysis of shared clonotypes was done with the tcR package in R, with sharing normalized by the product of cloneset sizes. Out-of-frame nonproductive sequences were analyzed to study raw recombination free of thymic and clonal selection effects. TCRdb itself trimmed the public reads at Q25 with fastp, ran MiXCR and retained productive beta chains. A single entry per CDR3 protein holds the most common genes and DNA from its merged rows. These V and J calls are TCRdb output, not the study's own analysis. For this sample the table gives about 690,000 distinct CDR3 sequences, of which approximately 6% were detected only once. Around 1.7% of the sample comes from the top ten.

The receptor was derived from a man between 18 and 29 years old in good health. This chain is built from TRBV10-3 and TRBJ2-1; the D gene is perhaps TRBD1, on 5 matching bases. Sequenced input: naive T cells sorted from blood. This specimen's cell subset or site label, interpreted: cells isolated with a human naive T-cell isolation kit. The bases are TGTGCCGCCGCAGTCAGGGACAATGAGCAGTTCTTC. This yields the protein CAAAVRDNEQFF.